This T cell receptor (beta chain) was recorded in a study of CD8 T cells in Susac syndrome. CD8+ and CD4+ T cells were negatively isolated; TEMRA cells were FACS-enriched. An input of about 0.45 to 1 ug of RNA was subjected to reverse transcription using random hexamers. immunoSEQ multiplex PCR amplified TCR beta CDR3 across 54 Vbeta, 13 Jbeta. MiXCR, run by TCRdb on the immunoSEQ multiplex PCR reads, gives a single entry per CDR3 protein. The table has a few hundred thousand distinct CDR3 sequences, 85% to 90% seen once; the top ten hold under 0.15%. The sequenced sample consisted of CD8+ T cells from PBMCs. This sequence originates from a human donor with multiple sclerosis.

In DNA form, the CDR3 reads TGTGCCAGCAGCTCGGAACCGGGAGTCGTGAACACTGAAGCTTTCTTT. Amino acids: CASSSEPGVVNTEAFF. The chain has TRBV6-1 and TRBJ1-1; D not resolved. Per germline, CDR1 MNHNS and CDR2 SASEGT. This CDR3 region has 16 residues. V gave up 6 bases and J gave up 0 bases, with 17 bases separating them.